This T cell receptor beta chain emerged from a study of blood T cell repertoires in COVID-19. Profiling relied on immunoSEQ multiplex PCR, and the TCRdb table lists in-frame clones only, not all of them. The sample carries fewer than 500,000 clones, 81% recorded once. This CDR3 spans 15 amino acids. The V and J ends lost 0 bases and 7 bases respectively, with 16 bases between them. CDR1 KGHSY and CDR2 FQNENV come from the germline V gene. This sequence joins TRBV16 and TRBJ2-7; unclear D gene. The sequenced sample was peripheral blood. The sequence derives from a human donor with acute or convalescent COVID-19. The donor label of this sample is uncertain. The CDR3 region has the DNA TGTGCCAGCAGCCAATCAGGCGGCAAGCCCCGGGAGCAGTACTTC. Its translation is CASSQSGGKPREQYF.